The clone carrying this T cell receptor beta chain was counted between two and nine times. These data originate in a study of blood T cell repertoires in COVID-19. Original processing notes: The authors estimated nucleated cell counts from reference gene primer amplification. TCRdb's table, derived via immunoSEQ multiplex PCR, lists solely in-frame clones and lacks some. That table furnishes V, J and clone size, whereas the DNA furnished D and trimming. The sample contains about 100,000 clones, over 80% of which appear only once. V lost 3 bases to trimming and J lost 7 bases; unmatched junction nucleotides: 9. This CDR3 has 15 residues. Per germline, CDR1 SGHTS and CDR2 YDEGEE.

The clonotype was recovered from a man over 45 with active or convalescent COVID-19. Material: peripheral blood. The J gene is TRBJ1-5, the V gene TRBV5-8; 8 bases align to TRBD1. The CDR3 nucleotides are TGTGCCAGCAGCTCGTCAGGGGGCTTGGGACAGCCCCAGCATTTT. It yields the protein CASSSSGGLGQPQHF.